These T cell receptor beta chains were read from a single sample in a study of CD8 T cells in ankylosing spondylitis. TCRdb re-derived calls from the 5' RACE reads in MiXCR, one entry per CDR3 protein. The sample consists of 200,000 to 250,000 distinct CDR3 sequences, 20% to 30% of them appearing once. The sequenced material came from blood, either unsorted or a sorted T cell fraction (not recorded which). Receptors were obtained from a male donor with ankylosing spondylitis or in good health (not recorded which). Each CDR3 is given with its conserved first and last residue. A D gene is named only where the DNA matches it firmly. Size values are once, few and many counts, or a class for expanded clones, and some rows have none.

abundance	len	j_gene	v_gene	d_gene	CDR3nt	CDR3aa
many	19	TRBJ2-6	TRBV6-1	-	TGTGCCAGCAGTCCAGGCACAGTGCTGATCAACTCTGGGGCCAACGTCCTGACTTTC	CASSPGTVLINSGANVLTF
few	13	TRBJ2-7	TRBV20-1	TRBD2	TGCAGTGCCTCCCAGCGGGAGTTCCCCGAGCAGTACTTC	CSASQREFPEQYF
many	13	TRBJ2-5	TRBV12-3/TRBV12-4	-	TGTGCCAGCAGTTTAGTGGGTAAAGAGACCCAGTACTTC	CASSLVGKETQYF
many	16	TRBJ2-1	TRBV7-8	TRBD1	TGTGCCAGCAGCCCGCGGACAGGGGATACCTACAATGAGCAGTTCTTC	CASSPRTGDTYNEQFF
many	13	TRBJ2-4	TRBV20-1	-	TGCAGTGCTACCTCCGTGGCCAAAAACATTCAGTACTTC	CSATSVAKNIQYF
many	15	TRBJ2-1	TRBV20-1	TRBD2	TGCAGTGCTAGGGGGGAGGGAAGCTCCTACAATGAGCAGTTCTTC	CSARGEGSSYNEQFF
many	15	TRBJ1-2	TRBV6-5	-	TGTGCCAGCACTTCCTTACAGCGGATTAACTATGGCTACACCTTC	CASTSLQRINYGYTF
many	14	TRBJ1-1	TRBV7-2	TRBD1	TGTGCCAGCAGCTTGGGACAGACAAACGCTATGGCTTTCTTT	CASSLGQTNAMAFF
few	11	TRBJ2-4	TRBV29-1	-	TGCAGCGTTGAAGGCCGAAACATTCAGTACTTC	CSVEGRNIQYF
few	15	TRBJ1-2	TRBV4-2	-	TGTGCCAGCAGCCAAGTAAACCAGGGAGAGGGTGGCTACACCTTC	CASSQVNQGEGGYTF
-	15	TRBJ1-2	TRBV6-5	-	TGTGCCAGCAGTTACTCGCGCTGGGGAGACTATGGCTACACCTTC	CASSYSRWGDYGYTF
few	11	TRBJ2-7	TRBV2	-	TGTGCCAGCGGGGTGGGGTACGAGCAGTACTTC	CASGVGYEQYF
-	14	TRBJ2-2	TRBV4-3	-	TGCGCCAGCAGCCAAAGGGGGGGCGCCGGGGAGCTGTTTTTT	CASSQRGGAGELFF
-	12	TRBJ1-1	TRBV20-1	-	TGCAGTGCTAGACCCTCCGGGAGTGAAGCTTTCTTT	CSARPSGSEAFF
few	16	TRBJ2-7	TRBV4-1	TRBD2	TGCGCCAGCAGCCAAGACTGGGCGGGAGGGCGCAGCGAGCAGTACTTC	CASSQDWAGGRSEQYF
few	12	TRBJ2-7	TRBV29-1	-	TGCAGCGTTGGGACGGCCGCCTACGAGCAGTACTTC	CSVGTAAYEQYF
-	14	TRBJ1-1	TRBV5-1	-	TGCGCCAGCAGCTTGGGGGCCATGAACACTGAAGCTTTCTTT	CASSLGAMNTEAFF
-	8	TRBJ2-3	TRBV29-1	-	TGCAGCGTTGGCACGCAGTATTTT	CSVGTQYF
few	15	TRBJ2-5	TRBV4-3	-	TGCGCCAGCAGCCAAGATAGTGGGCCACAAGAGACCCAGTACTTC	CASSQDSGPQETQYF
many	11	TRBJ1-2	TRBV20-1	-	TGCAGTGCTGAGGGACAAAATGGCTACACCTTC	CSAEGQNGYTF
few	13	TRBJ1-1	TRBV29-1	-	TGCAGCGTCGCTGTGCGGGGGGCGGGTGAAGCTTTCTTT	CSVAVRGAGEAFF
many	15	TRBJ2-7	TRBV20-1	-	TGCAGTGCTAGGGGGACTGGACGGAGCTCCTACGAGCAGTACTTC	CSARGTGRSSYEQYF
-	14	TRBJ2-1	TRBV6-5	-	TGTGCCAGCAGTTATACGGCGGAGAGGCATGAGCAGTTCTTC	CASSYTAERHEQFF
-	13	TRBJ1-2	TRBV4-1	-	TGCGCCAGCAGCCAAGATCTTCGATCCGGCTACACCTTC	CASSQDLRSGYTF
many	16	TRBJ1-5	TRBV7-8	TRBD1	TGTGCCAGCAGCGCCGGACAGGGATCGGGACTTCAGCCCCAGCATTTT	CASSAGQGSGLQPQHF
many	16	TRBJ2-1	TRBV7-3	TRBD2	TGTGCCAGCAGCTTAGGCGCTAGCGGGTTCTACAATGAGCAGTTCTTC	CASSLGASGFYNEQFF
few	15	TRBJ1-1	TRBV29-1	TRBD1	TGCAGCGTTGATGGGGCACACAGGGGATTGACTGAAGCTTTCTTT	CSVDGAHRGLTEAFF
many	14	TRBJ2-7	TRBV20-1	TRBD2	TGCAGTGCGCCCCCCGGGACTAGCGATTCTAAGCAGTACTTC	CSAPPGTSDSKQYF
many	15	TRBJ1-2	TRBV5-1	-	TGCGCCAGCAGCGGGAGCAGCAGGGCAGGCTATGGCTACACCTTC	CASSGSSRAGYGYTF
-	15	TRBJ2-7	TRBV11-2	-	TGTGCCAGCAGCTTAGATCTCGTCACCTACTACGAGCAGTACTTC	CASSLDLVTYYEQYF
-	15	TRBJ2-5	TRBV14	TRBD1	TGTGCCAGCAGCCAACTAGACAGGGGAGGAGAGACCCAGTACTTC	CASSQLDRGGETQYF
-	13	TRBJ2-2	TRBV12-3/TRBV12-4	-	TGTGCCAGCAGTTTGAGGGGCGGCGGGGAGCTGTTTTTT	CASSLRGGGELFF
many	15	TRBJ2-7	TRBV7-3	TRBD2	TGTGCCAGCAGCTTAACCTCAGCGGGATACTACGAGCAGTACTTC	CASSLTSAGYYEQYF
many	15	TRBJ1-5	TRBV28	TRBD1	TGTGCCAGCAGTTGGGGACAGGGGAGCTCTCAGCCCCAGCATTTT	CASSWGQGSSQPQHF
-	21	TRBJ2-4	TRBV20-1	TRBD2	TGCAGTGCTAGACTACTGGGGCTGACTAGCGGGGAGTACTTAGCCAAAAACATTCAGTACTTC	CSARLLGLTSGEYLAKNIQYF
once	13	TRBJ2-3	TRBV20-1	-	TGCAGTGCCCGCAGCCAGTTCACAGATACGCAGTATTTT	CSARSQFTDTQYF
-	13	TRBJ2-3	TRBV20-1	-	TGCAGTGTTACGGACGCTAGCACAGATACGCAGTATTTT	CSVTDASTDTQYF
many	19	TRBJ2-1	TRBV3-1	TRBD2	TGTGCCAGCAGCCCTCGTTGGCAAACTAGCGGGAGTTCCTACAATGAGCAGTTCTTC	CASSPRWQTSGSSYNEQFF
many	16	TRBJ2-3	TRBV10-3	-	TGTGCCATCAGTGCGGGGACCGGGGTGGGCACAGATACGCAGTATTTT	CAISAGTGVGTDTQYF
few	15	TRBJ2-1	TRBV7-2	-	TGTGCCAGCAGCTTAGCGGGCCGACAGGCCAATGAGCAGTTCTTC	CASSLAGRQANEQFF
few	14	TRBJ1-1	TRBV20-1	-	TGCAGTGCTAGAGATTCCAGGAAGAGGACTGAAGCTTTCTTT	CSARDSRKRTEAFF
many	13	TRBJ1-1	TRBV12-3/TRBV12-4	-	TGTGCCAGCACCCGGGAGGGCTACACTGAAGCTTTCTTT	CASTREGYTEAFF
-	14	TRBJ2-7	TRBV12-3/TRBV12-4	-	TGTGCCAGCAGTTTAGCCAGGGGCTCCTACGAGCAGTACTTC	CASSLARGSYEQYF